This T cell receptor beta chain was recorded in a study of identical twins. Broader study findings: Partly confounded zero-insertion analyses could result from invariant MAIT and iNKT cells.

J lost 3 bases, V lost 4 bases, and 2 bases had no gene match. Looked up from germline, CDR1 is MNHEY and CDR2 is SVGAGI. This CDR3 region has 14 residues. This clonotype has just a few counts. Its specificity is not known. A template switching step contributed a universal primer site, while unique molecular identifiers were present in the cDNA. TCRdb re-derived calls from the 5' RACE reads in MiXCR, one entry per CDR3 protein. The data show under 1 million distinct CDR3 sequences, 10% to 15% seen once. The same sample was also used in a study of yellow fever vaccine responses in identical twins.

The chain uses TRBV6-5 and TRBJ2-7, with 11 bases that match TRBD2. The sequence was obtained from a woman in her late teens or twenties in good health. Input material: PBMCs. The CDR3 is CASSSSGRFYEQYF. In DNA, the CDR3 is TGTGCCAGCAGTTCTAGCGGGAGGTTCTACGAGCAGTACTTC.